The clone carrying this T cell receptor (beta chain) was found many times. The sample originates from a study of T-cell reconstitution after alpha-beta-depleted transplantation in children. Per germline, CDR1 SQVTM and CDR2 ANQGSEA. Trimming pared 7 bases from V and 5 bases from J, leaving 15 bases between. The CDR3 consists of 12 residues. The TCRbeta library was prepared with unique molecular identifiers. One entry per CDR3 protein results from TCRdb running MiXCR on the PCR reads. The sample contains about 690,000 distinct CDR3 sequences, roughly 15% of which appear only once. The specimen was PBMCs from the stem cell graft donor, collected from the stem cell graft. The V and J genes are TRBV29-1 and TRBJ2-7; D is unclear. This receptor was taken from a human donor who donated a stem cell graft to a child with acute myeloid leukemia. CDR3 protein: CSALWGGNEQYF. The CDR3 nucleotides are TGCAGCGCTCTGTGGGGTGGGAACGAGCAGTACTTC.